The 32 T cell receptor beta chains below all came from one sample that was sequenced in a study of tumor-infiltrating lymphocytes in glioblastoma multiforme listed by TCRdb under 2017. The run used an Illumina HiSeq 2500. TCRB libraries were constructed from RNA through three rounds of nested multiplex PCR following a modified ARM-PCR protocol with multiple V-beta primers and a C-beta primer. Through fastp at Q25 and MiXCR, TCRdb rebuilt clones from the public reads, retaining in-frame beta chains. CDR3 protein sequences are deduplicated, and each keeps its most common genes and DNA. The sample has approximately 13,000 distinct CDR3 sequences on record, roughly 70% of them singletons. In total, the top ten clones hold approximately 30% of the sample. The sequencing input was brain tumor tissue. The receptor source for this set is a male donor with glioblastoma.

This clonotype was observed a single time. The CDR3 DNA sequence: TGTGCCACGATCTTAGAGGGCCTGAGCTACTACGAGCAGTACTTC. It specifies CATILEGLSYYEQYF. V is TRBV11-2 and J is TRBJ2-7, with D possibly being TRBD2 (5 bases). Germline CDR1 reads SGHAT; CDR2 reads FQNNGV. This CDR3 has 15 residues. The germline V and J ends were trimmed by 10 bases and 3 bases, with 22 bases remaining between them.

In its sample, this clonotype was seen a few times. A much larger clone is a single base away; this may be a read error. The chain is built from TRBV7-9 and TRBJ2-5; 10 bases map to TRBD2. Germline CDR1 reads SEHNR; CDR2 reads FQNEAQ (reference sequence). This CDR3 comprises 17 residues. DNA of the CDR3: TGTGCCAGCAGCCCCCCCATAGTAGCGGGAGGACGAGAGATCCAGTACTTC. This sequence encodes CASSPPIVAGGREIQYF. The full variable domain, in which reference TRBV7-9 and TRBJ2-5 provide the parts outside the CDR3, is DTGVSQNPRHKITKRGQNVTFRCDPISEHNRLYWYRQTLGQGPEFLTYFQNEAQLEKSRLLSDRFSAERPKGSFSTLEIQRTEQGDSAMYLCASSPPIVAGGREIQYFGPGTRLLVL.

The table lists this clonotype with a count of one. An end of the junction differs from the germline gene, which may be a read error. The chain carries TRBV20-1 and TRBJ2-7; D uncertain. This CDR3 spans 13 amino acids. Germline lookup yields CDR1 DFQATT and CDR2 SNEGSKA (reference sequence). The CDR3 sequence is CSARDRTEYERYF. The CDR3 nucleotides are TGCAGTGCTAGAGATCGGACGGAATACGAGCGGTACTTC.

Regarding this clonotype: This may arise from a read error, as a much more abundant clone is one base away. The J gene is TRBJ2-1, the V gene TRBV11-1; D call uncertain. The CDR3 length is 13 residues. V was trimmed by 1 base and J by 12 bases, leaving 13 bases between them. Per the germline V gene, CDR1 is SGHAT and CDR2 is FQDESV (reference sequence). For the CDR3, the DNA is TGTGCCAGCAGCTTAGGCCACTCGTTTGGGCAGTTCTTC. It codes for CASSLGHSFGQFF.

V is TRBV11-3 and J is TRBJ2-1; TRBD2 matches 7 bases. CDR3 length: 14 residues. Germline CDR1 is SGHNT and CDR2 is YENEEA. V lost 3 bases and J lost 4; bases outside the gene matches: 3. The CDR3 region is CASSLGGRYNEQFF. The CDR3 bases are TGTGCCAGCAGCTTGGGAGGGAGATACAATGAGCAGTTCTTC.

CDR3 residues: CSAARHRGSSLHF. CDR3 coding DNA: TGCAGCGCTGCCAGGCACAGAGGATCATCCCTCCACTTT. The V call is TRBV29-1, the J call TRBJ1-6, with D uncertain. The CDR3 is made up of 13 amino acids. Trimming took 7 bases from V and 14 from J, leaving 21 bases between them. Germline lookup yields CDR1 SQVTM and CDR2 ANQGSEA.

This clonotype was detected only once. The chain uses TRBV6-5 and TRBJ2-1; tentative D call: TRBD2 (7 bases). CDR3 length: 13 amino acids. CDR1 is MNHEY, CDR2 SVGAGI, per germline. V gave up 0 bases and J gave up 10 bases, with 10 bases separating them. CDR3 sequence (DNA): TGTGCCAGCAGTTACTCAGGGGGGGGCGAGCAGTTCTTC. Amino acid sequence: CASSYSGGGEQFF.

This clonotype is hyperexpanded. The CDR3 is CSARGRGSVNSPLHF. The CDR3 nucleotides read TGCAGTGCTAGAGGGCGGGGTTCCGTGAATTCACCCCTCCACTTT. The chain uses TRBV20-1 and TRBJ1-6, with D unresolved. V shed 1 base and J shed 7 bases, with 14 bases lying between them. CDR1 DFQATT and CDR2 SNEGSKA come from the germline V gene (reference sequence). This CDR3 has 15 amino acids.

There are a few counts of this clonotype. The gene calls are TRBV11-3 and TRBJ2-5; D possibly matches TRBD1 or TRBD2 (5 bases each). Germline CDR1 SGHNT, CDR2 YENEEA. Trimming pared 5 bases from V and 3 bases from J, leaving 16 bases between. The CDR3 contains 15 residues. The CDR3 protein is CASSVPAGAEETQYF. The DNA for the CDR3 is TGTGCCAGCAGCGTCCCCGCCGGGGCCGAAGAGACCCAGTACTTC.

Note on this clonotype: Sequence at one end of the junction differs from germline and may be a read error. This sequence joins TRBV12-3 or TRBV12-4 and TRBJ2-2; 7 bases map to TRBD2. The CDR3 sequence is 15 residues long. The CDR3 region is CASSLRGLNTGELVF. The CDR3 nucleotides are TGTGCCAGTAGTTTAAGGGGACTAAACACCGGGGAGCTGGTTTTT.

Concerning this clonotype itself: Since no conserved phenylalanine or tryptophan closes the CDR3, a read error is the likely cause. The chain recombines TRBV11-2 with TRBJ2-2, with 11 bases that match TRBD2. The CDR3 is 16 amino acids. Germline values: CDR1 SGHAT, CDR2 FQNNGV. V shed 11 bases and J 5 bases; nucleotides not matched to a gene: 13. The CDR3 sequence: CAGTGLAGINTGELFI. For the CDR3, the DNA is TGTGCCGGCACCGGACTAGCGGGCATAAATACCGGGGAGCTGTTTATT.

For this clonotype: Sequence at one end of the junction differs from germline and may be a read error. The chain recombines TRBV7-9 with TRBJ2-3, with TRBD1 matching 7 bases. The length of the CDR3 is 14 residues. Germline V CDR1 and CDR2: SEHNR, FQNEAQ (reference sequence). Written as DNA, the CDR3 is TGTGCCAGCAGTCCCTCTCGTGGGACAGATACGCAGAATTTT. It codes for CASSPSRGTDTQNF. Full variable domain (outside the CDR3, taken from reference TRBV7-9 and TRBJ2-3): DTGVSQNPRHKITKRGQNVTFRCDPISEHNRLYWYRQTLGQGPEFLTYFQNEAQLEKSRLLSDRFSAERPKGSFSTLEIQRTEQGDSAMYLCASSPSRGTDTQNFGPGTRLTVL.

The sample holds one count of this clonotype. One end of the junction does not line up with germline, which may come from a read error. The CDR3 region has the DNA TGCAGTGCTAGTGGGGGCGGGGACTACAGTGAGCAGTTCTTC. Protein: CSASGGGDYSEQFF. This chain uses TRBV20-1 with TRBJ2-1, with a weak D call TRBD2 (7 bases). This CDR3 region has 14 residues. Per germline, CDR1 DFQATT and CDR2 SNEGSKA (reference sequence).

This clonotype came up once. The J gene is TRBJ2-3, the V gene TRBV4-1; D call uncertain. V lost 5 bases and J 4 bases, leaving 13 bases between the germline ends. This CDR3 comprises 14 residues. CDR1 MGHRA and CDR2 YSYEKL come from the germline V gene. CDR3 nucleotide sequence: TGCGCCAGCAGCTCGTGGAGTAGGTCAGATACGCAGTATTTT. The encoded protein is CASSSWSRSDTQYF.

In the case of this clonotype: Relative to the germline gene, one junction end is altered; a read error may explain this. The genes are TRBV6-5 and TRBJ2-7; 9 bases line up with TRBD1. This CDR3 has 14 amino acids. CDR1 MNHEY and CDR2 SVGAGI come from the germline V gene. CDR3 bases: TGTGCTAGCACCTTGACAGGGGGATCCTACGGGCAGTACTTC. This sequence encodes CASTLTGGSYGQYF.

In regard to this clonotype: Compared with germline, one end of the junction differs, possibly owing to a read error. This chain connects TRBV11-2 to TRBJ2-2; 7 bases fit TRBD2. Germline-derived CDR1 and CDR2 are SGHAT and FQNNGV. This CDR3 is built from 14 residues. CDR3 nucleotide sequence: TGTGCCATCAGCCACGGACTAGACCCCCGGGAGCTATTTTTT. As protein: CAISHGLDPRELFF. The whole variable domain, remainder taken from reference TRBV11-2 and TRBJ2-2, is EAGVAQSPRYKIIEKRQSVAFWCNPISGHATLYWYQQILGQGPKLLIQFQNNGVVDDSQLPKDRFSAERLKGVDSTLKIQPAKLEDSAVYLCAISHGLDPRELFFGEGSRLTVL.

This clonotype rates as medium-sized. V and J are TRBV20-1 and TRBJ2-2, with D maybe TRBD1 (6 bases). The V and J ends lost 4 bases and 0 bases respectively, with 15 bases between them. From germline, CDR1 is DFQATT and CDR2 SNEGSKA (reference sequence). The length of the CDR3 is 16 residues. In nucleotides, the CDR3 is TGCAGTGCTAACAGGGTGGACCGGGCGAACACCGGGGAGCTGTTTTTT. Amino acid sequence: CSANRVDRANTGELFF.

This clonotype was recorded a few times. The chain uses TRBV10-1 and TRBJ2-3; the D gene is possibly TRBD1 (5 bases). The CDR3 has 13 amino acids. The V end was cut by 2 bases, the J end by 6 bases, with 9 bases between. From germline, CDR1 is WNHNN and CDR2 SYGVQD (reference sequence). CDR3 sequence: CASSEGAGDTQYF. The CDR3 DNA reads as TGCGCCAGCAGTGAGGGGGCAGGCGATACGCAGTATTTT.

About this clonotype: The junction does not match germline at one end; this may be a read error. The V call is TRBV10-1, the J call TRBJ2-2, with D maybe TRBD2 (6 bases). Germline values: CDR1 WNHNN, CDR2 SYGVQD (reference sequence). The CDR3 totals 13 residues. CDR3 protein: CAGSPENTGGLFF. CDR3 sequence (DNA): TGCGCCGGCAGCCCAGAGAACACCGGGGGGCTGTTTTTT.

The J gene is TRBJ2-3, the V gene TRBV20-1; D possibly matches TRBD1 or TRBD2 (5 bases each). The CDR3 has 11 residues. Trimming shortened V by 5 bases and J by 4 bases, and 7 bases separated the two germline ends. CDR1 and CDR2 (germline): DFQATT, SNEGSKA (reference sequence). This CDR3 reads CSAGTPDTQYF. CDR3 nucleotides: TGCAGTGCTGGGACGCCAGATACGCAGTATTTT.

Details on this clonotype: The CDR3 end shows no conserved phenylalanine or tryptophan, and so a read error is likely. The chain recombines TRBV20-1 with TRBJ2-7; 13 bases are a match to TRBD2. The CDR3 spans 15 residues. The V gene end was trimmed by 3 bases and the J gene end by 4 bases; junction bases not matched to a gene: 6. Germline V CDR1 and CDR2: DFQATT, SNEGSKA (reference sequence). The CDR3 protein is CSASRLAGGRYEQYL. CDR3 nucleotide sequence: TGCAGTGCTAGTCGACTAGCGGGAGGAAGATACGAGCAGTACCTC.

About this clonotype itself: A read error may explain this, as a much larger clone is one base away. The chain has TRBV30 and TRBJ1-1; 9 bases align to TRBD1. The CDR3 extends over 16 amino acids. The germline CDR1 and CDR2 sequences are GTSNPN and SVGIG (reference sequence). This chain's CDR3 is CVCKKGTGSMSTEAFF. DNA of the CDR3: TGTGTCTGCAAGAAAGGGACAGGGAGTATGAGCACTGAAGCTTTCTTT.

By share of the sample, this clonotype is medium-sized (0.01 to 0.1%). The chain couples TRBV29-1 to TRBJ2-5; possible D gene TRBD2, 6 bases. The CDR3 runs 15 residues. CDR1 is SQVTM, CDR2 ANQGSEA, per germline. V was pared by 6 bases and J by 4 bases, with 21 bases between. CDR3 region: CSVSWGLGGGETQYF. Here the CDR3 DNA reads TGCAGCGTCTCTTGGGGACTTGGTGGTGGAGAGACCCAGTACTTC.

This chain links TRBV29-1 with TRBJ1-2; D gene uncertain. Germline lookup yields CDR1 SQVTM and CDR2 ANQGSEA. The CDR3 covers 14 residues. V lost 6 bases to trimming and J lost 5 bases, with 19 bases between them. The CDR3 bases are TGCAGCGTCCCTGCGGAGGTTATTAAGTATGGCTACACCTTC. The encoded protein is CSVPAEVIKYGYTF.

This CDR3 is CSVVFRGISYNEQFF. The CDR3 DNA sequence: TGCAGTGTGGTCTTCCGAGGGATCTCCTACAATGAGCAGTTCTTC. The rearrangement links TRBV20-1 to TRBJ2-1; D perhaps matches TRBD2 (5 bases). With 7 bases removed from V and 0 bases from J, the gap between germline ends came to 16 bases. There are 15 residues in the CDR3. CDR1 and CDR2 (germline): DFQATT, SNEGSKA (reference sequence).

CDR3 amino acids: CASTPSPADTQYF. Written as DNA, the CDR3 is TGTGCCAGCACCCCCAGCCCCGCAGATACGCAGTATTTT. The J gene is TRBJ2-3, the V gene TRBV12-3 or TRBV12-4; D uncertain. V lost 7 bases, J lost 4 bases, and 12 bases lay in between. The CDR3 runs 13 residues.

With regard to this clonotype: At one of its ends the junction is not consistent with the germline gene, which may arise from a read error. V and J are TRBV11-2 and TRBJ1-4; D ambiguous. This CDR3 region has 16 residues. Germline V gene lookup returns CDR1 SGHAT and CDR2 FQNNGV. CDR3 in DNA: TGTGCCAGCAGCCCCCCCCGAAGCACAACTATTGAAAAACTGTTTTTT. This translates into CASSPPRSTTIEKLFF. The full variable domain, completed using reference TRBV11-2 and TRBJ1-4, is EAGVAQSPRYKIIEKRQSVAFWCNPISGHATLYWYQQILGQGPKLLIQFQNNGVVDDSQLPKDRFSAERLKGVDSTLKIQPAKLEDSAVYLCASSPPRSTTIEKLFFGSGTQLSVL.

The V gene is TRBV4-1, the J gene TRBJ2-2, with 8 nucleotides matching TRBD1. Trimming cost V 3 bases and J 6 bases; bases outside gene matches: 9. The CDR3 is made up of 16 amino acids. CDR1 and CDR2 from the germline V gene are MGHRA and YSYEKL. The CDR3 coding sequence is TGCGCCAGCAGCCACCCTAGACAGGGGAAAGCCGGGGAGCTGTTTTTT. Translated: CASSHPRQGKAGELFF.

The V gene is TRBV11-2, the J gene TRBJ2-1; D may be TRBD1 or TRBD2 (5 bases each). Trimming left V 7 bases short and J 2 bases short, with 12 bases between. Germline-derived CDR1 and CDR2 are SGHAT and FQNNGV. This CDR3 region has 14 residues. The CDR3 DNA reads TGTGCCAGCACCCATGGGGGAACCTACAATGAGCAGTTCTTC. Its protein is CASTHGGTYNEQFF.

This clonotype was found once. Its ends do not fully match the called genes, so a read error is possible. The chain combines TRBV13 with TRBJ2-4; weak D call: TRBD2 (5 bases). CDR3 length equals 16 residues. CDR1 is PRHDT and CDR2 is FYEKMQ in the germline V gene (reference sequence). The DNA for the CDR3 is TGTGCCAGCAGCGCAGAGCTAGCATCGGCTAAAAACACTCAGTACTTC. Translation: CASSAELASAKNTQYF.

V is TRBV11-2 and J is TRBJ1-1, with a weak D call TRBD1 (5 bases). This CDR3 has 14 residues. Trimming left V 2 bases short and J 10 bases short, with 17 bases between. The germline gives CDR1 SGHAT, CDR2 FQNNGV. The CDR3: CASSLWSGQVGAFF. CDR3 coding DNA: TGTGCCAGCAGCTTATGGTCAGGGCAGGTCGGAGCTTTCTTT. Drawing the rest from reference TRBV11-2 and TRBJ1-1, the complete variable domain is EAGVAQSPRYKIIEKRQSVAFWCNPISGHATLYWYQQILGQGPKLLIQFQNNGVVDDSQLPKDRFSAERLKGVDSTLKIQPAKLEDSAVYLCASSLWSGQVGAFFGQGTRLTVV.

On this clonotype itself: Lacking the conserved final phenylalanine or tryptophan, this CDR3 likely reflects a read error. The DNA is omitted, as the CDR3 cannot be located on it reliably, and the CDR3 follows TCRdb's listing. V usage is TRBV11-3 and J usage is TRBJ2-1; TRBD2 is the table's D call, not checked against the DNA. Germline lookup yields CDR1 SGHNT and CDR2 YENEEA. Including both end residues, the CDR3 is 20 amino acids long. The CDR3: CASSGGSSGISSGPYNEQFL.